The next 8 T cell receptor beta chains were all read from a single sample in a study of blood T cells in healthy people across ages. Together with a sample-barcoded 5' primer, a J-beta primer mix was included in a second PCR lasting about 6 to 11 cycles. TCRdb redid the calling of the 5' RACE reads with MiXCR, one entry per CDR3 protein. This sample yields hundreds of thousands of distinct CDR3 sequences, of which more than 20% are seen a single time; more than 8.5% belongs to the top ten. These data were likewise used in another study, on T cells of mothers and their children.

Sample: blood. Every receptor here comes from a boy younger than 18 in good health.

This clonotype was seen once. The rearrangement links TRBV7-3 to TRBJ2-7; TRBD2 agrees at 10 bases. Germline CDR1 SGHTA, CDR2 FQGTGA. The CDR3 totals 15 residues. The trim removed 1 base at V and 4 bases at J, leaving 4 bases unmatched. The CDR3 is CASSLKSGRAYEQYF. CDR3 bases: TGTGCCAGCAGCTTAAAGAGCGGGAGGGCTTACGAGCAGTACTTC. Full variable domain (rest looked up from reference TRBV7-3 and TRBJ2-7): GAGVSQTPSNKVTEKGKYVELRCDPISGHTALYWYRQSLGQGPEFLIYFQGTGAADDSGLPNDRFFAVRPEGSVSTLKIQRTERGDSAVYLCASSLKSGRAYEQYFGPGTRLTVT.

This clonotype was picked up a small number of times. The chain couples TRBV20-1 to TRBJ2-7, with TRBD1 identical over 11 bases. This CDR3 is 15 amino acids long. Trimming took 6 bases from V and 2 from J; bases not matched to a gene: 9. The germline V gene encodes CDR1 DFQATT and CDR2 SNEGSKA (reference sequence). The CDR3: CSAMAPGQGAYEQYF. The CDR3 nucleotides are TGCAGTGCCATGGCCCCGGGACAGGGGGCCTACGAGCAGTACTTC.

V gene TRBV27 combines with J gene TRBJ2-7; 7 bases align to TRBD1. The junction had 2 bases not matched to a gene; V was cut back by 6 bases and J by 3 bases. Germline CDR1 MNHEY, CDR2 SMNVEV (reference sequence). This CDR3 has 12 residues. In DNA, the CDR3 is TGTGCCAGCAGGGACAGGTTCTACGAGCAGTACTTC. Protein: CASRDRFYEQYF.

The rearrangement uses TRBV11-3 and TRBJ2-3; D remains unclear. V was shortened by 2 bases and J by 6 bases, with 9 bases between the two germline ends. The CDR3 is 13 residues long. Germline CDR1 reads SGHNT; CDR2 reads YENEEA. CDR3 nucleotide sequence: TGTGCCAGCAGCTTACGAGAAGGGGATACGCAGTATTTT. Translation gives CASSLREGDTQYF.

In this sample, this clonotype turned up a few times. The chain recombines TRBV6-5 with TRBJ2-5; 7 bases are shared with TRBD2. Unmatched junction bases numbered 11, after V lost 5 bases and J lost 2 bases. The CDR3 contains 16 residues. Germline-derived CDR1 and CDR2 are MNHEY and SVGAGI. The CDR3 loop is CASSEGGANLQETQYF. CDR3 DNA: TGTGCCAGCAGTGAGGGAGGGGCCAACCTACAAGAGACCCAGTACTTC.

The chain links TRBV5-1 to TRBJ2-4, with D perhaps TRBD1 (6 bases). V lost 3 bases and J lost 6, with 19 bases in between. Germline V gene data show CDR1 as SGHRS and CDR2 as YFSETQ. This CDR3 region has 16 residues. CDR3 in amino acids: CASSSPIGGIGNIQYF. In DNA, the CDR3 is TGCGCCAGCAGCTCGCCCATAGGGGGTATAGGAAACATTCAGTACTTC.

This clonotype occurred a few times. The V call is TRBV12-3 or TRBV12-4, the J call TRBJ1-4; D remains ambiguous. V gave up 5 bases and J gave up 8 bases, with 9 bases separating them. CDR3 length: 12 residues. Here the CDR3 reads CASSTLGEKLFF. The CDR3 bases are TGTGCCAGCAGTACCCTGGGGGAAAAACTGTTTTTT.

With respect to this clonotype: Mismatch with germline at one junction end may stem from a read error. The chain is built from TRBV6-5 and TRBJ2-7; 9 positions agree with TRBD1. Germline values: CDR1 MNHEY, CDR2 SVGAGI. The CDR3 runs to 14 residues. CDR3 region: CASSGTGNIYGQYF. In DNA form, the CDR3 reads TGTGCCAGCAGCGGGACAGGGAATATCTACGGGCAGTACTTC.